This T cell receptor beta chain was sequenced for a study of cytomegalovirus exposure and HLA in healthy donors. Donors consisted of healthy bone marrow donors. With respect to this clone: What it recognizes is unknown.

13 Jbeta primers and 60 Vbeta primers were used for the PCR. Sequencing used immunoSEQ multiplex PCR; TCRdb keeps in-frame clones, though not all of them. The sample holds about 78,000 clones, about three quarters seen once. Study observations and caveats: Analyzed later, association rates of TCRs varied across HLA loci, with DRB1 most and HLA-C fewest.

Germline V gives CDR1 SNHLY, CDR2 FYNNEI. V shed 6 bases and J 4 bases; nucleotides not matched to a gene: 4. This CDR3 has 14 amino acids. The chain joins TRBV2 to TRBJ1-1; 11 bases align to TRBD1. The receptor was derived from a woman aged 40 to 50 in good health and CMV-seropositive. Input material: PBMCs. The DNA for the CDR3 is TGTGCCAGCAGCAAAGGACAGGGGGCCACTGAAGCTTTCTTT. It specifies CASSKGQGATEAFF.